What follows is one T cell receptor beta chain and its context. Method: immunoSEQ multiplex PCR; TCRdb's copy keeps in-frame clones and lacks some. The sample lists approximately 210,000 clones; 70% to 90% were seen once. CDR1 SGDLS and CDR2 YYNGEE come from the germline V gene. J was trimmed by 5 bases and V by 0 bases; bases with no gene match: 9. The CDR3 length is 16 residues. This entry is derived from a study of blood T cell repertoires in COVID-19. For the study at large: T cells, B-cell-depleted T cells, or PBMCs provided the cDNA or gDNA that served as material.

Sample: peripheral blood. V is TRBV9 and J is TRBJ2-7; 9 bases align to TRBD1. The TCR comes from a woman in her fifties or sixties with active or convalescent COVID-19. CDR3 residues: CASSVGEGDRVHEQYF. The DNA of the CDR3 is TGTGCCAGCAGCGTAGGTGAAGGGGACAGGGTCCACGAGCAGTACTTC.